The present T cell receptor beta chain was sequenced within a study of T cell responses to AZD1222 COVID-19 vaccine (dated by TCRdb to about 2021). In the study overall: A total of more than 230 trial participants underwent TCR sequencing, of whom 207 had received two doses of AZD1222 and around 26 had received two doses of the MenACWY control vaccine. Enrollment into the trials was organized by age into subgroups of 18-55, 56-69 and 70-plus years, and those subgroups contained roughly 140, 27 and 60 TCR-sequenced participants, respectively.

In the paper's terms, the time point label means: baseline before first vaccination. According to the study, the label for this sample's treatment or condition signals: meningococcal conjugate vaccine given as trial control. Vaccinee samples came from UK trials COV001 and COV002, including a single-blind randomized controlled phase 2/3 trial of AZD1222 (ChAdOx1 nCoV-19) in healthy adults. Trial participant PBMC samples were collected at day 0 and day 28 after the second dose for TCRbeta chain sequencing. This clone was detected only once. The specificity of this receptor is unknown. The record has no base qualities; no much larger clone is one base away. The CDR3, cysteine through phenylalanine, is 13 amino acids long. Only CDR3 DNA remains: 39 bases, in frame from the first base. V was cut back by 1 base and J by 11 bases, leaving a gap of 13 bases between them. In the germline V gene, CDR1 corresponds to KGHDR and CDR2 to SFDVKD.

The CDR3 regions of human TCRbeta chains were analyzed by immunosequencing. The authors processed their data as follows. Repertoire TCRs were checked for matches against a reference library of SARS-CoV-2-specific TCRs that had been generated using the MIRA antigen-specificity platform. Breadth meant the fraction of unique TCRs that were SARS-CoV-2-associated, whereas depth meant the fraction of total T cells that were SARS-CoV-2-associated. Each spike-specific TCR was assigned to its reactive spike region and to a CD4 or CD8 class using the MIRA data. Log10-transformed breadth and depth values were compared by one-way ANOVA with Sidak's multiple comparisons tests. This is the immuneACCESS table as TCRdb keeps it, with only in-frame sequences that have V and J called. A part of the clones is gone; compared with another copy, unresolved V genes explain less than half, and the rest is unexplained. The V and J calls and clone size were taken over from that table, and D and trimming were inferred from the DNA. This sample is represented by 100,000 to 150,000 clones; 90% of them were singletons. The biggest ten clones account for nearly 4.5% of the sample.

What the study reported, not specific to this receptor: Conclusions about previously exposed vaccinees were limited because only a handful of AZD1222 recipients were SARS-CoV-2 seropositive at baseline. Participants were mostly white British, with more females than males. The authors suggested clonal diversity may have been underestimated. In the small 56-69-year group, the increase in depth fell short of significance, most likely because of low power. No day 14 peak-response samples were available, so repertoires were characterized only after the peak T cell response. Vaccine-associated CD4 TCRs spanned the whole spike protein, with dominant responses in regions 160-218 and 743-854. Nearly half of unique spike-specific TCRs reportedly recognized epitopes outside regions mutated in the B.1.351 and B.1.1.7 variants. After two AZD1222 doses, spike-specific TCR breadth and depth were significantly higher than at day 0 and than in MenACWY recipients.

In this chain, TRBV24-1 is recombined with TRBJ1-1; the D gene is perhaps TRBD1, from 6 matching bases. The sample here was peripheral blood, taken on day 0 of MenACWY control vaccination. The source of this sequence is an adult in good health. The CDR3 protein: CATSDFAGVPAFF. The DNA sequence is given as TGTGCCACCAGTGATTTTGCAGGGGTGCCGGCTTTCTTT.